This TCR beta chain emerged from a study of T cell repertoires in ileal Crohn's disease. Looking at the study overall: Every patient was operated on for stricturing (about 60%) or penetrating (approximately 39%) complications. Findings and caveats of the study: Compared with CD4 T cells, sorted CD8 cells carried more expanded clones.

Included were adult ileal or ileocolonic Crohn's patients indicated for ileocolonic resection. This clone occurred a few times. The antigen is unknown. There are 15 residues in the CDR3. In germline, CDR1 is SGHNT, CDR2 YYREEE (reference sequence). The V segment lost 4 bases and the J segment 4 bases; nucleotides outside the gene matches: 10. Per sample, 400 to 550 nanograms of biopsy DNA were TCRB immunosequenced. TCRdb keeps only in-frame clones here, not all; method: immunoSEQ multiplex PCR. The sample lists 3,000 to 4,000 clones; under 80% were seen once. The sample was ileal tissue. The sequence was collected from an adult with Crohn's disease. V usage is TRBV5-4 and J usage is TRBJ2-5; 7 bases are a match to TRBD2. CDR3 nucleotide sequence: TGTGCCAGCAGCCAAAGCGGGGACCCAGGAGAGACCCAGTACTTC. Amino acid sequence: CASSQSGDPGETQYF.